The 29 T cell receptor beta chains below were found in one sample sequenced in a study of T cells in Graves' hyperthyroidism and ophthalmopathy (dated by TCRdb to about 2019). Libraries were prepared through multiplex PCR. The reads were generated on an Illumina HiSeq 2000. The TCR beta CDR3 regions were amplified from RNA transcripts. For the first round of RT-PCR on the TCR CDR3, the HTBI primer set was used together with the Qiagen OneStep RT-PCR kit. TCRdb redid the processing of the public reads, applying fastp at Q25 and MiXCR, and retained in-frame beta chains. Every distinct CDR3 protein forms one entry, paired with its most common genes and DNA. This sample gives around 300,000 distinct CDR3 sequences in total; roughly 19% of them show up just once. About 40% of the sample belongs to the ten largest clones. The sample consisted of blood. All receptors come from a man aged 45-65 years with Graves' ophthalmopathy.

This chain links TRBV7-2 with TRBJ1-1, with D tentatively TRBD1 (5 bases). Per the germline V gene, CDR1 is SGHTA and CDR2 is FQGNSA. The V gene lost 3 bases and the J gene lost 6 bases, with 14 bases spanning the gap. This CDR3 is 14 amino acids long. CDR3 sequence: CASSFWGRGAEAFF. The CDR3 DNA follows: TGTGCCAGCAGCTTCTGGGGAAGAGGGGCTGAAGCTTTCTTT.

This clonotype came up a few times. This CDR3 reads CASSVRQGITDTQYF. The CDR3 coding sequence is TGTGCCAGCTCGGTCAGACAGGGGATAACAGATACGCAGTATTTT. This chain links TRBV18 with TRBJ2-3; 8 bases map to TRBD1. The germline CDR1 and CDR2 sequences are KGHSH and LQKENI. There are 15 residues in the CDR3. Germline trimming cut 6 bases from V and 3 bases from J; bases unmatched to any gene: 8.

This clonotype was detected a few times. The chain couples TRBV10-3 to TRBJ2-1; TRBD2 agrees at 9 bases. The germline CDR1 and CDR2 sequences are ENHRY and SYGVKD. Unmatched junction bases numbered 6, after V lost 3 bases and J lost 3 bases. This CDR3 is built from 16 residues. Written as DNA, the CDR3 is TGTGCCATCAGTGAAAATAGCGGGAGCTACTACAATGAGCAGTTCTTC. Translating it yields CAISENSGSYYNEQFF.

This clonotype has a count of ten or more. This chain connects TRBV11-2 to TRBJ2-5; 11 nucleotides align to TRBD1. This CDR3 spans 14 amino acids. Trimming took 7 bases from V and 4 from J; bases not matched to a gene: 5. Germline loops: CDR1 SGHAT, CDR2 FQNNGV. Here the CDR3 reads CASKLGTGGETQYF. The CDR3 DNA is TGTGCCAGCAAATTGGGGACAGGGGGAGAGACCCAGTACTTC. Full variable domain (missing parts from reference TRBV11-2 and TRBJ2-5): EAGVAQSPRYKIIEKRQSVAFWCNPISGHATLYWYQQILGQGPKLLIQFQNNGVVDDSQLPKDRFSAERLKGVDSTLKIQPAKLEDSAVYLCASKLGTGGETQYFGPGTRLLVL.

This clonotype appeared once. The J gene is TRBJ2-2, the V gene TRBV28, with D tentatively TRBD1 (5 bases). The germline V and J ends were trimmed by 3 bases and 4 bases, with 12 bases remaining between them. There are 15 residues in the CDR3. Germline V gene data show CDR1 as MDHEN and CDR2 as SYDVKM. The CDR3 nucleotides are TGTGCCAGCAGTTTTGGGCAGGGCTCCACCGGGGAGCTGTTTTTT. This codes for CASSFGQGSTGELFF. Filled out from reference TRBV28 and TRBJ2-2, the complete variable domain reads DVKVTQSSRYLVKRTGEKVFLECVQDMDHENMFWYRQDPGLGLRLIYFSYDVKMKEKGDIPEGYSVSREKKERFSLILESASTNQTSMYLCASSFGQGSTGELFFGEGSRLTVL.

The V gene is TRBV6-4, the J gene TRBJ2-2; no clear D. The CDR3 extends over 14 amino acids. The germline gives CDR1 MRHNA, CDR2 SNTAGT. Trimming removed 10 bases from V and 2 bases from J, with 14 bases in between. CDR3 loop: CATSHIPNTGELFF. For the CDR3, the DNA is TGTGCCACTTCACATATCCCCAACACCGGGGAGCTGTTTTTT.

In its sample, this clonotype was seen many times. The chain couples TRBV12-3 or TRBV12-4 to TRBJ2-7; D ambiguous. The length of the CDR3 is 13 residues. V gave up 6 bases and J gave up 2 bases, with 11 bases separating them. CDR3 DNA sequence: TGTGCCAGCAGCCCCGGGCGGACCTACGAGCAGTACTTC. It specifies CASSPGRTYEQYF.

The rearrangement uses TRBV9 and TRBJ2-1; tentative D call: TRBD1 (6 bases). The germline V and J ends were trimmed by 0 bases and 1 base, with 8 bases remaining between them. Germline lookup yields CDR1 SGDLS and CDR2 YYNGEE. This CDR3 region has 15 residues. The chain's CDR3 is CASSVGGHSYNEQFF. CDR3 coding DNA: TGTGCCAGCAGCGTAGGGGGACATTCCTACAATGAGCAGTTCTTC.

This clonotype was detected a few times. The rearrangement uses TRBV5-1 and TRBJ2-5, with D unclear. Trimming took 4 bases from V and 5 from J, leaving 9 bases between them. The CDR3 is made up of 12 amino acids. Germline CDR1 SGHRS, CDR2 YFSETQ. CDR3 residues: CASSGTPETQYF. In nucleotides, the CDR3 is TGCGCCAGCAGCGGAACCCCTGAGACCCAGTACTTC.

The chain combines TRBV7-2 with TRBJ2-2; 9 nucleotides align to TRBD2. The junction had 7 bases not matched to a gene; V was cut back by 5 bases and J by 3 bases. Germline V lookup: CDR1 SGHTA, CDR2 FQGNSA. The CDR3 is made up of 16 amino acids. This CDR3 is CASSRLAGRHTGELFF. The DNA of the CDR3 is TGTGCCAGCAGCCGGCTAGCGGGAAGGCACACCGGGGAGCTGTTTTTT.

This clonotype has ten or more counts. This sequence joins TRBV27 and TRBJ2-3; D not resolved. Trimming left V 6 bases short and J 4 bases short, with 5 bases between. The germline CDR1 and CDR2 sequences are MNHEY and SMNVEV (reference sequence). CDR3 size: 11 residues. The CDR3 coding sequence is TGTGCCAGCAGCATAGCAGATACGCAGTATTTT. Its translation is CASSIADTQYF.

The chain employs TRBV5-6 and TRBJ1-2; 8 bases fit TRBD1. With V trimmed by 5 bases and J by 7 bases, 7 bases remained unmatched. Germline V gene sequence: CDR1 SGHDT, CDR2 YYEEEE. The CDR3 extends over 13 amino acids. The CDR3 region is CASSLDRAAGYTF. The CDR3 DNA follows: TGTGCCAGCAGTCTGGACAGGGCGGCTGGCTACACCTTC.

This clonotype was recorded many times. V is TRBV2 and J is TRBJ2-1; TRBD2 agrees at 14 bases. The CDR3 totals 17 residues. Per the germline V gene, CDR1 is SNHLY and CDR2 is FYNNEI. The ends lost 6 bases at V and 6 bases at J; junction bases unmatched: 10. CDR3 DNA sequence: TGTGCCAGCAGGGAGGGGACTAGCGGGAGATCTACCAATGAGCAGTTCTTC. Translating gives CASREGTSGRSTNEQFF.

This clonotype was observed a few times. The J gene is TRBJ2-2, the V gene TRBV12-3 or TRBV12-4, with D possibly TRBD2 on 6 matching bases. The CDR3 contains 15 residues. The germline V and J ends were trimmed by 7 bases and 5 bases, with 17 bases remaining between them. The CDR3 reads CASTRVGGLTGELFF. CDR3 DNA: TGTGCCAGCACCCGGGTGGGAGGCTTGACCGGGGAGCTGTTTTTT.

The J gene is TRBJ1-3, the V gene TRBV27, with D maybe TRBD1 (6 bases). V was trimmed by 6 bases and J by 0 bases, leaving 15 bases between them. Germline V gene lookup returns CDR1 MNHEY and CDR2 SMNVEV (reference sequence). This CDR3 has 16 amino acids. CDR3 bases: TGTGCCAGCAGCGAGGAGGGGGGTCTCTCTGGAAACACCATATATTTT. Its protein is CASSEEGGLSGNTIYF.

V usage is TRBV30 and J usage is TRBJ1-2; D unresolved. This CDR3 region has 12 residues. V lost 3 bases and J 0 bases, leaving 5 bases between the germline ends. Germline lookup yields CDR1 GTSNPN and CDR2 SVGIG (reference sequence). The CDR3 DNA reads TGTGCCTGGAGCCCAGCTAACTATGGCTACACCTTC. Its translation: CAWSPANYGYTF.

The table lists this clonotype with many counts. V gene TRBV27 combines with J gene TRBJ1-2; a possible D gene is TRBD1 (6 bases). The CDR3 is 15 amino acids. The V end lost 1 base, the J end lost 6 bases, and 15 bases lay between the germline ends. In germline, CDR1 is MNHEY, CDR2 SMNVEV (reference sequence). The CDR3, as DNA: TGTGCCAGCAGTTTATTTGGGACGACAGGAGATGGCTACACCTTC. This encodes CASSLFGTTGDGYTF.

The V call is TRBV5-5, the J call TRBJ2-7, with D possibly matching TRBD2 (5 bases). The CDR3 runs to 15 residues. V shed 1 base and J shed 2 bases, with 13 bases lying between them. The germline CDR1 and CDR2 sequences are SGHKS and YYEKEE (reference sequence). The DNA for the CDR3 is TGTGCCAGCAGCTTGAGCGTCCTGGGAGCCTACGAGCAGTACTTC. Its protein product is CASSLSVLGAYEQYF.

In its sample, this clonotype was seen a few times. This chain connects TRBV11-2 to TRBJ2-2; 13 positions match TRBD2. V trimming: 5 bases; J trimming: 7 bases; junction bases outside the gene matches: 7. The CDR3 spans 16 residues. The germline V gene encodes CDR1 SGHAT and CDR2 FQNNGV. In DNA, the CDR3 is TGTGCCAGCAGCCCTACTAGCGGGAGGGGGTTCGGGGAGCTGTTTTTT. Translated: CASSPTSGRGFGELFF. Complete variable domain (other parts from reference TRBV11-2 and TRBJ2-2): EAGVAQSPRYKIIEKRQSVAFWCNPISGHATLYWYQQILGQGPKLLIQFQNNGVVDDSQLPKDRFSAERLKGVDSTLKIQPAKLEDSAVYLCASSPTSGRGFGELFFGEGSRLTVL.

V usage is TRBV7-3 and J usage is TRBJ1-3, with TRBD1 identical over 8 bases. The germline V gene encodes CDR1 SGHTA and CDR2 FQGTGA. The CDR3 has 17 amino acids. With V trimmed by 4 bases and J by 2 bases, 10 bases remained unmatched. CDR3 DNA sequence: TGTGCCAGCAGCTCCCGGTGGACAGGGCATCCTGGAAACACCATATATTTT. Amino acids: CASSSRWTGHPGNTIYF.

This clonotype was counted once. The chain employs TRBV12-3 or TRBV12-4 and TRBJ2-2; maybe TRBD2 (6 bases). Trimming stripped 7 bases from V and 5 bases from J, with 11 bases between. CDR3 length equals 13 residues. The CDR3 loop reads CASTARGTGELFF. DNA of the CDR3: TGTGCCAGCACCGCGCGGGGAACCGGGGAGCTGTTTTTT.

CDR3 in amino acids: CASSPGLGGETQYF. As DNA, the CDR3 is TGTGCCAGCTCACCGGGACTAGGAGGGGAGACCCAGTACTTC. The gene calls are TRBV18 and TRBJ2-5, with 8 bases matching TRBD2. Per germline, CDR1 KGHSH and CDR2 LQKENI. J gave up 5 bases and V 3 bases, and 5 bases lay outside the gene matches. The CDR3 consists of 14 residues.

J is TRBJ2-3 and V is TRBV7-9; 15 bases are a match to TRBD2. V was pared by 6 bases and J by 4 bases, with 5 bases of the junction left unmatched. The germline gives CDR1 SEHNR, CDR2 FQNEAQ (reference sequence). The CDR3 runs 16 residues. The CDR3 sequence: CASSRGLAGGPDTQYF. The CDR3, as DNA: TGTGCCAGCAGTAGGGGACTAGCGGGAGGTCCAGATACGCAGTATTTT.

This clonotype was counted between two and nine times. V usage is TRBV27 and J usage is TRBJ2-7; the match to TRBD1 covers 9 bases. Germline CDR1 and CDR2: MNHEY and SMNVEV (reference sequence). This CDR3 contains 14 residues. Unmatched junction bases numbered 7, after V lost 5 bases and J lost 5 bases. Written as DNA, the CDR3 is TGTGCCAGCAGTCCTGGGACAGGGAGCCACGAGCAGTACTTC. Protein product: CASSPGTGSHEQYF.

The J gene is TRBJ2-1, the V gene TRBV29-1, with D unclear. From germline, CDR1 is SQVTM and CDR2 ANQGSEA. The CDR3 covers 11 residues. V lost 2 bases to trimming and J lost 12 bases, with 11 bases between them. The chain's CDR3 is CSVESGIGQFF. CDR3 sequence (DNA): TGCAGCGTTGAAAGTGGGATAGGGCAGTTCTTC.

In this sample, this clonotype turned up many times. The chain uses TRBV15 and TRBJ1-1; D remains ambiguous. Per the germline V gene, CDR1 is LNHNV and CDR2 is YYDKDF (reference sequence). Trimming removed 5 bases from V and 1 base from J, with 8 bases in between. This CDR3 is built from 13 residues. Written as DNA, the CDR3 is TGTGCCACCAGCGGCAGAAGGAACACTGAAGCTTTCTTT. Amino acid sequence: CATSGRRNTEAFF.

The V gene is TRBV9, the J gene TRBJ2-7; D is perhaps TRBD2 (6 bases). The CDR3 is 16 residues long. Between the trimmed V and J ends, which lost 0 bases and 4 bases, there was a span of 17 bases. The germline V gene encodes CDR1 SGDLS and CDR2 YYNGEE. This CDR3 reads CASSVASAGPIYEQYF. For the CDR3, the DNA is TGTGCCAGCAGCGTAGCTAGCGCAGGGCCGATATACGAGCAGTACTTC. Filled out from reference TRBV9 and TRBJ2-7, the complete variable domain reads DSGVTQTPKHLITATGQRVTLRCSPRSGDLSVYWYQQSLDQGLQFLIQYYNGEERAKGNILERFSAQQFPDLHSELNLSSLELGDSALYFCASSVASAGPIYEQYFGPGTRLTVT.

This clonotype was counted ten times or more. The rearrangement joins TRBV20-1 to TRBJ2-7; D remains ambiguous. Germline CDR1 and CDR2: DFQATT and SNEGSKA (reference sequence). The CDR3 runs to 13 residues. V lost 6 bases to trimming and J lost 3 bases, with 15 bases between them. The CDR3 reads CSARPAGDYEQYF. In DNA form, the CDR3 reads TGCAGTGCCCGGCCGGCTGGCGACTACGAGCAGTACTTC.

This clonotype was seen only once. Just one base apart from a much larger clone, this may be a read error. J is TRBJ1-5 and V is TRBV6-5, with 9 bases lining up with TRBD1. The DNA matches TRBJ2-3 better at its end, which makes the J call doubtful. Germline CDR1 and CDR2: MNHEY and SVGAGI. The CDR3 is 17 amino acids. The CDR3, as DNA: TGTGCCAGCAGTTACTTTCCGGGACAGGGAATGAAGCAGCCCCAGTATTTT. Translating it yields CASSYFPGQGMKQPQYF.